This T cell receptor (beta chain) was captured by sequencing in a study of blood T cell repertoires in COVID-19. Study-level information: COVID-19 samples, acute and convalescent, were from the United States, Italy and Spain. Sources were T cells, B-cell-depleted T cells, or PBMCs; the material itself was cDNA or gDNA.

Looked up from germline, CDR1 is SGHDN and CDR2 is FVKESK. The CDR3 contains 11 residues. V lost 4 bases and J lost 6, with 4 bases in between. Original processing notes: How many nucleated cells were present was estimated from reference gene primer amplification. Sequencing was performed with immunoSEQ multiplex PCR; in TCRdb, only in-frame clones are kept and a portion is missing. D and trimming were read from the DNA, whereas the V and J calls and clone size are those reported in that table. The data hold 65,000 to 85,000 clones, with 90% to 95% observed a single time. This chain joins TRBV14 and TRBJ2-1; D uncertain. The origin of this receptor is a human donor in a cohort sampled during active COVID-19. The source material was peripheral blood. The CDR3 spells CASSRANEQFF. CDR3 DNA sequence: TGTGCCAGCAGCCGGGCCAATGAGCAGTTCTTC.